The entry below gives a single T cell receptor beta chain sequence along with its context. Primers: 60 Vbeta forward and 13 Jbeta reverse. TCRdb's copy holds only in-frame clones and misses some; the assay was immunoSEQ multiplex PCR. The sample comprises about 160,000 clones, roughly 80% of which are singletons, and about 2.4% rests with the top ten. The data stem from a study of cytomegalovirus exposure and HLA in healthy donors. This CDR3 has 13 amino acids. Germline CDR1 reads MDHEN; CDR2 reads SYDVKM. The V and J ends lost 6 bases and 4 bases, in that order; junction bases with no gene match: 3. Sequencing used PBMCs. This chain uses TRBV28 with TRBJ1-1, with TRBD1 matching 9 bases. The sequence was collected from a male donor in good health and CMV-seronegative. CDR3 sequence: CASRDRGATEAFF. The CDR3 DNA is TGTGCCAGCAGAGACAGGGGGGCCACTGAAGCTTTCTTT.